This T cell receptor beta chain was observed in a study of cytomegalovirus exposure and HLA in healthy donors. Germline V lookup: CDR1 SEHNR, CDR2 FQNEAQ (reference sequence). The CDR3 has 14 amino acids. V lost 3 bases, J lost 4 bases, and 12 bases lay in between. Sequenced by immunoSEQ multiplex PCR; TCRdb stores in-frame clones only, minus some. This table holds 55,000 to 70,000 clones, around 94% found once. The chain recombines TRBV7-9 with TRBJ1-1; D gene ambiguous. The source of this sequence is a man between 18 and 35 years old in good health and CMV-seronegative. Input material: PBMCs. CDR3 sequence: CASSLKGLSTEAFF. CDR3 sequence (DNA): TGTGCCAGCAGCTTGAAAGGACTTAGCACTGAAGCTTTCTTT.